The source of this TCR beta chain is a study of T-cell memory formation after mild COVID-19. Points on this clonotype: Its target is unknown.

The ends were cut back, 8 bases at V and 2 bases at J, with 15 bases in the middle. There are 14 residues in the CDR3. CDR1 SEHNR and CDR2 FQNEAQ come from the germline V gene (reference sequence). Study-wide points: Cross-reactive memory seemingly joined, as some responding clones were found in pre-infection memory. Those CD4+ clones that contracted were mainly in CM and EM (CD8+ ones in EMRA).

TCRdb redid the calling of the 5' RACE reads with MiXCR, one entry per CDR3 protein. The sample has around 390,000 distinct CDR3 sequences, about 17% seen once. The material sequenced was PBMCs or a T cell subset sorted from them (not recorded which). The chain recombines TRBV7-9 with TRBJ2-5; the D is unclear. The TCR was taken from a man between 18 and 29 years old who had mild COVID-19 (a few samples of this study predate the infection). Cell type and time point are not known. Here the CDR3 DNA reads TGTGCCAGCCAGGTGGCTGAGGAACAAGAGACCCAGTACTTC. Protein product: CASQVAEEQETQYF.